The text below deals with one T cell receptor (beta chain). TCRdb recomputed calls from the 5' RACE reads with MiXCR, one row per CDR3 protein. The profile covers approximately 190,000 distinct CDR3 sequences, with about 16% appearing a single time and roughly 2.3% taken by the ten largest. The record originates from a study of T-cell memory formation after mild COVID-19. The junction had 2 bases not matched to a gene; V was cut back by 4 bases and J by 4 bases. CDR1 is LGHDT, CDR2 YNNKEL, per germline (reference sequence). The CDR3 has 15 residues. The receptor was isolated from an adult woman who had mild COVID-19 (a few samples of this study predate the infection). Cell type and time point are not known. The chain is built from TRBV3-1 and TRBJ2-1; TRBD2 aligns across 12 bases. Sample: PBMCs or a T cell subset sorted from them (not recorded which). CDR3 nucleotides: TGTGCCAGCAGCCGGACTAGCGGGATTTACAATGAGCAGTTCTTC. Translation: CASSRTSGIYNEQFF.